Each of the 8 T cell receptor beta chains below was sequenced from the same sample in a study of T cell responses to AZD1222 COVID-19 vaccine. Repertoires were generated with immunoSEQ multiplex PCR, while TCRdb's copy carries only in-frame clones and drops some. This sample yields roughly 120,000 clones, of which around 85% are seen a single time; over 5.5% belongs to the top ten. Here the sequenced sample was peripheral blood, taken on day 0 of AZD1222 vaccination. These receptors were taken from an adult in good health.

The chain carries TRBV12-3 or TRBV12-4 and TRBJ1-5; D is perhaps TRBD1 (5 bases). Deletions cut 6 bases from V and 5 bases from J, with 11 bases between. This CDR3 contains 13 residues. This CDR3 is CASSPDRHQPQHF. The CDR3 coding sequence is TGTGCCAGCAGCCCCGACAGACATCAGCCCCAGCATTTT.

V is TRBV5-4 and J is TRBJ1-1, with D uncertain. Germline V CDR1 and CDR2: SGHNT, YYREEE (reference sequence). With 2 bases removed from V and 4 bases from J, the gap between germline ends came to 12 bases. This CDR3 region has 14 residues. The CDR3 sequence is CASSFEREGTEAFF. The DNA of the CDR3 is TGTGCCAGCAGCTTTGAGAGGGAGGGCACTGAAGCTTTCTTT.

The chain carries TRBV29-1 and TRBJ2-7; 9 bases align to TRBD1. Germline V gene sequence: CDR1 SQVTM, CDR2 ANQGSEA. This CDR3 contains 14 residues. V was pared by 7 bases and J by 7 bases, with 14 bases of the junction left unmatched. DNA for the CDR3: TGCAGCGGGGGACAGGGAGGTTTTGGGTTTGAGCAGTACTTC. As protein: CSGGQGGFGFEQYF.

V and J are TRBV7-2 and TRBJ1-5; 8 nucleotides line up with TRBD1. There are 14 residues in the CDR3. Per the germline V gene, CDR1 is SGHTA and CDR2 is FQGNSA. V trimming: 4 bases; J trimming: 3 bases; junction bases outside the gene matches: 2. Here the CDR3 reads CASSSTGVNQPQHF. The CDR3 DNA is TGTGCCAGCAGCTCGACAGGGGTCAATCAGCCCCAGCATTTT. The complete variable domain, with remaining parts taken from reference TRBV7-2 and TRBJ1-5, reads GAGVSQSPSNKVTEKGKDVELRCDPISGHTALYWYRQSLGQGLEFLIYFQGNSAPDKSGLPSDRFSAERTGGSVSTLTIQRTQQEDSAVYLCASSSTGVNQPQHFGDGTRLSIL.

The rearrangement links TRBV24-1 to TRBJ2-3, with 9 bases lining up with TRBD1. The CDR3 runs 15 residues. From germline, CDR1 is KGHDR and CDR2 SFDVKD. With 3 bases clipped from V and 6 bases from J, the junction kept 6 bases outside the gene matches. Here the CDR3 reads CATSDRDRADDTQYF. CDR3 coding DNA: TGTGCCACCAGTGATCGGGACAGGGCTGACGATACGCAGTATTTT.

V usage is TRBV5-1 and J usage is TRBJ1-1; D gene unclear. Germline V gene lookup returns CDR1 SGHRS and CDR2 YFSETQ. This CDR3 region has 17 residues. The V and J ends lost 2 bases and 0 bases respectively, with 17 bases between them. The CDR3 sequence is CASSFVAFTAMNTEAFF. The CDR3 nucleotides read TGCGCCAGCAGCTTCGTGGCCTTCACTGCCATGAACACTGAAGCTTTCTTT.

This clone was observed once. V is TRBV15 and J is TRBJ1-6; D might be TRBD1 (5 bases). Trimming left V 6 bases short and J 5 bases short, with 20 bases between. Germline V gene data show CDR1 as LNHNV and CDR2 as YYDKDF (reference sequence). CDR3 length equals 17 residues. The CDR3 protein is CATSGDLFQGNNSPLHF. In nucleotides, the CDR3 is TGTGCCACCAGTGGAGACCTTTTCCAGGGAAATAATTCACCCCTCCACTTT.

The genes are TRBV14 and TRBJ1-2; 8 bases match TRBD1. Germline values: CDR1 SGHDN, CDR2 FVKESK. Germline trimming cut 2 bases from V and 7 bases from J; bases unmatched to any gene: 9. This CDR3 is 15 amino acids long. The CDR3 DNA reads as TGTGCCAGCAGCCAATTAGACAGGGGATCCCGTGGCTACACCTTC. Encoded protein: CASSQLDRGSRGYTF.